One sample yielded the 7 T cell receptor beta chains listed below, sequenced in a study of blood T cell repertoires in COVID-19. Only in-frame clones appear in the TCRdb table, and some are missing; sequencing was by immunoSEQ multiplex PCR. Of more than 200,000 clones in the sample, less than 90% are singletons; the top ten hold almost 2%. The sample comprised peripheral blood. Receptors originate from a man under 40 with active or convalescent COVID-19.

This chain links TRBV7-2 with TRBJ1-3; 10 bases align to TRBD1. Germline V lookup: CDR1 SGHTA, CDR2 FQGNSA. The CDR3 has 15 amino acids. V trimming: 5 bases; J trimming: 6 bases; junction bases outside the gene matches: 7. DNA of the CDR3: TGTGCCAGCAGCCGTCCAGGGACAGGGGCAAACACCATATATTTT. It codes for CASSRPGTGANTIYF.

The CDR3 region is CASSTGGNTDTQYF. The CDR3 DNA follows: TGCGCCAGCAGTACCGGGGGGAACACAGATACGCAGTATTTT. The V and J genes are TRBV5-1 and TRBJ2-3, with 7 positions matching TRBD2. Germline lookup yields CDR1 SGHRS and CDR2 YFSETQ. V dropped 5 bases and J dropped 2; count of bases not matched to a gene: 5. This CDR3 comprises 14 residues.

The rearrangement uses TRBV9 and TRBJ2-6; D is perhaps TRBD1 (5 bases). CDR1 is SGDLS, CDR2 YYNGEE, per germline. V lost 4 bases and J 0 bases, leaving 11 bases between the germline ends. The CDR3 spans 16 residues. The CDR3: CASSSDTYSGANVLTF. For the CDR3, the DNA is TGTGCCAGCAGCTCGGACACCTACTCTGGGGCCAACGTCCTGACTTTC.

This chain uses TRBV19 with TRBJ2-6; maybe TRBD1 (6 bases). The CDR3 has 19 residues. Germline values: CDR1 LNHDA, CDR2 SQIVND (reference sequence). Trimming removed 1 base at V and 0 bases at J, with 16 bases between. The CDR3 region has the DNA TGTGCCAGTAGTATAGTTGGGGGACACTCAAGCTCTGGGGCCAACGTCCTGACTTTC. Its protein product is CASSIVGGHSSSGANVLTF.

This clone was counted a few times. The V and J genes are TRBV5-1 and TRBJ1-3, with D unresolved. This CDR3 region has 14 residues. V lost 0 bases and J 0 bases, leaving 4 bases between the germline ends. Per the germline V gene, CDR1 is SGHRS and CDR2 is YFSETQ. DNA of the CDR3: TGCGCCAGCAGCTTGGGAGACTCTGGAAACACCATATATTTT. Encoded protein: CASSLGDSGNTIYF.

This chain uses TRBV13 with TRBJ2-7; TRBD1 matches at 8 bases. Trimming at V came to 3 bases and at J to 2 bases, leaving 0 bases not matched to a gene. CDR1 and CDR2 (germline): PRHDT, FYEKMQ (reference sequence). There are 13 residues in the CDR3. The CDR3 bases are TGTGCCAGCAGCTTGGACAGGGCCTACGAGCAGTACTTC. It encodes CASSLDRAYEQYF.

Here the CDR3 reads CASSGTGDMNTEAFF. The DNA of the CDR3 is TGCGCCAGCAGTGGGACGGGAGACATGAACACTGAAGCTTTCTTT. The J gene is TRBJ1-1, the V gene TRBV10-1, with no clear D. Germline V gives CDR1 WNHNN, CDR2 SYGVQD (reference sequence). The CDR3 totals 15 residues. V was trimmed by 4 bases and J by 0 bases, leaving 12 bases between them.